This T cell receptor beta chain appears in the sequencing data of a study of blood T cell repertoires in COVID-19. The overall study: The United States, Italy and Spain were the sources of the acute and convalescent COVID-19 samples. PBMCs, B-cell-depleted T cells, or T cells provided the cDNA or gDNA that made up the material.

Original data processing: The assay estimated nucleated cells by amplifying reference gene primers. The assay was immunoSEQ multiplex PCR, and TCRdb's table has in-frame clones only and misses some. D and trimming were read from the DNA, whereas the V and J calls and clone size are those reported in that table. The profile shows 540,000 or so clones, about 89% of them singletons. Enrollment of patients from Seattle took place during active infection, with longitudinal follow-up. Sequenced: peripheral blood. The sequence came from a woman aged 45 to 65 with COVID-19, enrolled during active disease.

The CDR3 DNA is TGTGCCAGCAGCCTCCAGGGGAGAGCTGAAAAACTGTTTTTT. It codes for CASSLQGRAEKLFF. This rearrangement joins TRBV9 to TRBJ1-4; tentative D call: TRBD1 (6 bases). The V end was cut by 4 bases, the J end by 7 bases, with 14 bases between. Germline loops: CDR1 SGDLS, CDR2 YYNGEE. The length of the CDR3 is 14 residues.